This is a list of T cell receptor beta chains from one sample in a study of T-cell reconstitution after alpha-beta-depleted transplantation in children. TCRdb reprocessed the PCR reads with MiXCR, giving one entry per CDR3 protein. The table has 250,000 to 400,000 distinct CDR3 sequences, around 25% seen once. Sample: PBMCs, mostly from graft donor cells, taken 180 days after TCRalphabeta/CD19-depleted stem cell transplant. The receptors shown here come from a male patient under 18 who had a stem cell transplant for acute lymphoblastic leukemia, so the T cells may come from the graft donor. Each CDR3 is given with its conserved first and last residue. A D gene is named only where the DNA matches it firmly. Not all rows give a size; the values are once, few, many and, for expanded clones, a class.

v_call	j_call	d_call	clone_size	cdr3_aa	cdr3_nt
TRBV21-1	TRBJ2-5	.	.	CASSIRAYGETQYF	TGTGCCAGCAGTATCCGGGCCTACGGGGAGACCCAGTACTTC
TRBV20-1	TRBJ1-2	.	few	CSARGGRGYTF	TGCAGTGCTAGAGGGGGGCGAGGCTACACCTTC
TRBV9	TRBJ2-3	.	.	CASSVGPRRDTQYF	TGTGCCAGCAGCGTGGGACCCCGGAGAGATACGCAGTATTTT
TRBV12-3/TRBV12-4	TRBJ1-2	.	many	CASSLSNYGYTF	TGTGCCAGCAGCTTATCGAACTATGGCTACACCTTC
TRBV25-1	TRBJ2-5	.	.	CASKIAGPLSSQETQSF	TGTGCCAGCAAGATAGCTGGACCGCTCTCCTCCCAAGAGACCCAGTCCTTC
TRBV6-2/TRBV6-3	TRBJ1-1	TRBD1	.	CASTRGQGTEAFF	TGTGCCTCCACCAGGGGGCAAGGCACTGAAGCTTTCTTT
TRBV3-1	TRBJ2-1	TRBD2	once	CASSFGRIAATLDNEQFF	TGTGCCAGCAGTTTCGGGAGGATAGCGGCTACCCTGGACAATGAGCAGTTCTTC
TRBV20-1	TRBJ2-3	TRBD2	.	CSASRVRGGTDTQYF	TGCAGTGCTAGTCGTGTGCGCGGGGGAACAGATACGCAGTATTTT
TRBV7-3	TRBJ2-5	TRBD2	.	CASSLIGSGRETQYF	TGTGCCAGCAGCTTAATAGGTTCCGGGAGGGAGACCCAGTACTTC
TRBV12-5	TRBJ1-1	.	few	CASGTDLNTEAFF	TGTGCTAGTGGTACCGACCTGAACACTGAAGCTTTCTTT
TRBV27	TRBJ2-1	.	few	CASSHSSYNEQFF	TGTGCCAGCAGTCATAGCTCCTACAATGAGCAGTTCTTC
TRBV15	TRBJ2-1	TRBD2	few	CATSRPTSGDYNEQFF	TGTGCCACCAGCAGACCCACTAGCGGCGACTACAATGAGCAGTTCTTC
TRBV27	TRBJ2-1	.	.	CASSPAWPTSPYNEQFF	TGTGCCAGCAGTCCCGCCTGGCCCACATCACCCTACAATGAGCAGTTCTTC
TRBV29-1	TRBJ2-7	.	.	CSVTGRAGSSYEQYF	TGCAGCGTGACGGGGCGGGCGGGGAGCTCCTACGAGCAGTACTTC
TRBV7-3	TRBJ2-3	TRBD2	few	CASSPRLAGGPADTQYF	TGTGCCAGCAGCCCCCGACTAGCGGGAGGGCCGGCAGATACGCAGTATTTT
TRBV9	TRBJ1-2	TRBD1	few	CASSVVAGGGYTF	TGTGCCAGCAGCGTAGTGGCAGGGGGAGGCTACACCTTC
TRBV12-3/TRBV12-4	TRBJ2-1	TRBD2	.	CASSLALSGRARDEQFF	TGTGCCAGCAGTTTAGCGCTCAGCGGGAGGGCGAGAGATGAGCAGTTCTTC
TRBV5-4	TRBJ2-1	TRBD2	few	CASSLATGLATNQYNEQFF	TGTGCCAGCAGCTTGGCCACGGGACTAGCTACAAATCAGTACAATGAGCAGTTCTTC
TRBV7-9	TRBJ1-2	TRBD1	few	CASSFGTGGPDGYTF	TGTGCCAGCAGCTTTGGGACAGGGGGCCCGGATGGCTACACCTTC
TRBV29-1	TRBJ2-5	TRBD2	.	CSVEGLAGTQYF	TGCAGCGTTGAAGGACTAGCGGGGACCCAGTACTTC
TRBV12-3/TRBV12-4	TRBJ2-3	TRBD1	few	CASSFSWRTGRESTDTQYF	TGTGCCAGCAGTTTTTCCTGGCGGACAGGGCGAGAAAGCACAGATACGCAGTATTTT
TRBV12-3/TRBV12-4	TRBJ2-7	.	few	CASTLTERGEQYF	TGTGCCAGCACCTTAACAGAGAGAGGGGAGCAGTACTTC
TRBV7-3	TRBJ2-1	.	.	CASSLTGVNEQFF	TGTGCCAGCAGCTTAACGGGTGTGAATGAGCAGTTCTTC
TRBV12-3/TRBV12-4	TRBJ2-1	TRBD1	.	CASSQTPGTGSSYNEQFF	TGTGCCAGCAGCCAGACCCCCGGGACAGGAAGCTCCTACAATGAGCAGTTCTTC
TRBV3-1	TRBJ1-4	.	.	CASSQERSSNEKLFF	TGTGCCAGCAGCCAAGAACGAAGCTCTAATGAAAAACTGTTTTTT
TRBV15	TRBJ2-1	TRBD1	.	CATSGQGNEQFF	TGTGCCACCAGCGGACAGGGCAATGAGCAGTTCTTC
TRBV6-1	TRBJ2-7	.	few	CASTDTGLFIYEQYF	TGTGCCAGCACTGACACGGGACTTTTTATCTACGAGCAGTACTTC
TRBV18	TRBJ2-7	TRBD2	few	CASSPERGRYEQYF	TGTGCCAGCTCACCGGAGCGGGGGCGGTACGAGCAGTACTTC
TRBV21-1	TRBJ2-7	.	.	CASSKALRTGNEQYF	TGTGCCAGCAGCAAAGCGCTCCGGACAGGGAACGAGCAGTACTTC
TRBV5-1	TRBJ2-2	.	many	CASSAGANTGELFF	TGCGCCAGCAGCGCAGGGGCGAACACCGGGGAGCTGTTTTTT
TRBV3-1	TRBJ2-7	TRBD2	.	CASSQEPLGLAGDEQYF	TGTGCCAGCAGCCAAGAGCCCCTGGGACTAGCGGGAGACGAGCAGTACTTC
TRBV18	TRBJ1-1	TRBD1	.	CASSQTRDRGHTEAFF	TGTGCCAGCTCCCAGACACGGGACAGGGGGCACACTGAAGCTTTCTTT
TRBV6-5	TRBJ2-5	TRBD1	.	CASSYSDRGQETQYF	TGTGCCAGCAGTTACTCGGACAGGGGCCAAGAGACCCAGTACTTC